The rows below give T cell receptor beta chains drawn from one sample of a study of OX40 agonist ivuxolimab in advanced cancers. The protocol was immunoSEQ multiplex PCR, while the TCRdb copy is restricted to in-frame clones and leaves out a portion. This table has under 45,000 clones, just under 75% appearing once. Sample: CD4+ or CD8+ T cells sorted from blood, taken in a trial of the OX40 agonist ivuxolimab. These receptors originate from an adult with an advanced solid tumor such as melanoma, head and neck, liver or kidney cancer. CDR3s include the opening cysteine and the closing phenylalanine or tryptophan. D genes are given only for firm matches. Size is omitted from some rows. Given values are once, few, many or a class for expanded clones.

abundance	v_gene	d_gene	j_gene	CDR3aa	CDR3nt
few	TRBV6-1	.	TRBJ1-5	CASTQVVDQPQHF	TGTGCCAGCACTCAGGTAGTCGATCAGCCCCAGCATTTT
.	TRBV11-1	.	TRBJ2-1	CASSLAMKEQFF	TGTGCCAGCAGCTTGGCTATGAAGGAGCAGTTCTTC
.	TRBV18	.	TRBJ1-1	CASSLDMNTEAFF	TGTGCCAGCTCACTGGATATGAACACTGAAGCTTTCTTT
.	TRBV6-1	.	TRBJ2-7	CASNRDRTSSYEQYF	TGTGCCAGCAACAGAGACAGGACGAGCTCCTACGAGCAGTACTTC
once	TRBV2	.	TRBJ2-1	CASSFIGGNEQFF	TGTGCCAGCAGTTTTATCGGGGGCAATGAGCAGTTCTTC
.	TRBV5-4	.	TRBJ1-1	CASSPTRGVNTEAFF	TGTGCCAGCAGCCCGACCCGAGGAGTGAACACTGAAGCTTTCTTT
.	TRBV19	.	TRBJ2-7	CASSAGTFAYEQYF	TGTGCCAGTAGTGCGGGGACGTTTGCCTACGAGCAGTACTTC
.	TRBV6-1	.	TRBJ2-3	CASSESVTNTDTQYF	TGTGCCAGCAGTGAATCCGTGACAAATACAGATACGCAGTATTTT
.	TRBV19	TRBD1	TRBJ1-5	CASTSFGTANQPQHF	TGTGCCAGTACCTCCTTTGGGACAGCTAATCAGCCCCAGCATTTT
.	TRBV7-2	.	TRBJ1-2	CASSSVGTGYTF	TGTGCCAGCAGCTCAGTGGGGACAGGCTACACCTTC
.	TRBV28	.	TRBJ1-1	CASSRVVNTEAFF	TGTGCCAGCAGTCGGGTGGTGAACACTGAAGCTTTCTTT
.	TRBV7-9	TRBD1	TRBJ2-7	CASSPGQAHWEEQYF	TGTGCCAGCAGCCCGGGACAGGCCCACTGGGAGGAGCAGTACTTC
.	TRBV29-1	.	TRBJ1-2	CSASGSNLNYGYTF	TGCAGCGCCTCGGGTAGCAATTTAAACTATGGCTACACCTTC
once	TRBV27	.	TRBJ2-6	CASLGQFGANVLTF	TGTGCCAGCCTCGGGCAATTTGGGGCCAACGTCCTGACTTTC
.	TRBV2	TRBD2	TRBJ2-3	CASTGPGGDTQYF	TGTGCCAGCACGGGACCGGGGGGAGATACGCAGTATTTT
.	TRBV4-2	.	TRBJ1-2	CASSLGWSGNYGYTF	TGTGCCAGCAGCCTCGGATGGTCAGGGAACTATGGCTACACCTTC
.	TRBV5-6	.	TRBJ2-7	CASSLEGDSYEQYF	TGTGCCAGCAGCTTGGAAGGTGACTCCTACGAGCAGTACTTC
few	TRBV28	TRBD1	TRBJ1-2	CASTPGGPYGYTF	TGTGCCAGCACCCCAGGGGGGCCCTATGGCTACACCTTC
few	TRBV4-2	.	TRBJ2-2	CASSQDESGGRELFF	TGTGCCAGCAGCCAAGACGAGTCGGGGGGCAGGGAGCTGTTTTTT
.	TRBV21-1	.	TRBJ2-5	CASSHEETQYF	TGTGCCAGCAGCCATGAAGAGACCCAGTACTTC
few	TRBV7-8	.	TRBJ2-3	CASTPGKDTQYF	TGTGCCAGCACCCCGGGAAAAGATACGCAGTATTTT
.	TRBV4-1	.	TRBJ1-1	CASSPPGRYTEAFF	TGCGCCAGCAGCCCCCCCGGGCGGTACACTGAAGCTTTCTTT
.	TRBV30	TRBD2	TRBJ2-5	CAWSVGASGGTQYF	TGTGCCTGGAGTGTAGGGGCTAGCGGGGGGACCCAGTACTTC
.	TRBV7-9	.	TRBJ1-4	CASSLYMVEKLFF	TGTGCCAGCAGCTTATACATGGTGGAAAAACTGTTTTTT
.	TRBV2	.	TRBJ2-2	CASSGQRTGELFF	TGTGCCAGCAGTGGACAGAGAACCGGGGAGCTGTTTTTT
.	TRBV29-1	.	TRBJ2-3	CSVDIFRDTQYF	TGCAGCGTTGACATTTTTAGAGATACGCAGTATTTT
.	TRBV6-5	.	TRBJ1-3	CASSFSYGQSGNTIYF	TGTGCCAGCAGTTTCTCCTATGGACAGTCTGGAAACACCATATATTTT
few	TRBV28	TRBD1	TRBJ2-1	CASSEGGGKDEQFF	TGTGCCAGCAGTGAAGGGGGCGGTAAGGATGAGCAGTTCTTC
once	TRBV5-1	.	TRBJ2-3	CASSLQDPVSTDTQYF	TGCGCCAGCAGCTTACAAGACCCTGTCAGCACAGATACGCAGTATTTT
once	TRBV11-1	.	TRBJ2-3	CASSLVIADTQYF	TGTGCCAGCAGCTTAGTTATCGCAGATACGCAGTATTTT
.	TRBV6-5	.	TRBJ1-2	CASRDQGRMTMGYTF	TGTGCCAGCAGAGATCAGGGAAGAATGACTATGGGCTACACCTTC
.	TRBV28	TRBD1	TRBJ2-7	CASSMTTGVYEQYF	TGTGCCAGCAGTATGACTACAGGGGTGTACGAGCAGTACTTC
.	TRBV9	.	TRBJ1-3	CPTRNTIYF	TGTCCCACAAGAAACACCATATATTTT